This TCR beta chain was sequenced during a study of cytomegalovirus exposure and HLA in healthy donors. With 60 Vbeta and 13 Jbeta primers, the PCR was carried out. The data were produced by immunoSEQ multiplex PCR, yet TCRdb's version contains in-frame clones alone and is incomplete. The data hold about 200,000 clones, with around 80% observed a single time. Germline loops: CDR1 MGHRA, CDR2 YSYEKL. Between the trimmed V and J ends, which lost 1 base and 2 bases, there was a span of 10 bases. This CDR3 region has 15 residues. This clone is a singleton in its sample. The sample was PBMCs. The chain combines TRBV4-1 with TRBJ2-3; D call uncertain. The TCR originated in a middle-aged man in good health and CMV-seronegative. The DNA for the CDR3 is TGCGCCAGCAGCCAAGGGTTTACAGCCACAGATACGCAGTATTTT. Its protein is CASSQGFTATDTQYF.